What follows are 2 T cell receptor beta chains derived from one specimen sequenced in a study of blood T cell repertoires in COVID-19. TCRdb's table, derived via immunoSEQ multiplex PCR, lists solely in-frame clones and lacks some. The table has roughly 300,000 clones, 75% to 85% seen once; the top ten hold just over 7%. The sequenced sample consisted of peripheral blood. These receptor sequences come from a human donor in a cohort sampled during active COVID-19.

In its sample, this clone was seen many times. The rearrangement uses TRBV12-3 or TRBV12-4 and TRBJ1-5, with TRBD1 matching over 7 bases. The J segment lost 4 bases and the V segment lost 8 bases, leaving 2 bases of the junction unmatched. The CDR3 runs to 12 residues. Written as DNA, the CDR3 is TGTGCCAGCCAGACAGGGAATCAGCCCCAGCATTTT. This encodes CASQTGNQPQHF.

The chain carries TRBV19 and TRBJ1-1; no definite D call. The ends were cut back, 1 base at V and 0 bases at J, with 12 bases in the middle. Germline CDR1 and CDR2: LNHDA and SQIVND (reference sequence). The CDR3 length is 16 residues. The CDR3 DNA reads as TGTGCCAGTAGTATAGGTCGGTTTGAGGTGAACACTGAAGCTTTCTTT. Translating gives CASSIGRFEVNTEAFF. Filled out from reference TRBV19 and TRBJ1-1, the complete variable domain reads DGGITQSPKYLFRKEGQNVTLSCEQNLNHDAMYWYRQDPGQGLRLIYYSQIVNDFQKGDIAEGYSVSREKKESFPLTVTSAQKNPTAFYLCASSIGRFEVNTEAFFGQGTRLTVV.